This is a list of T cell receptor beta chains from one sample in a study of blood T cells in healthy people across ages. TCRdb fed the 5' RACE reads into MiXCR, producing one record per CDR3 protein. The sample lists roughly 800,000 distinct CDR3 sequences, approximately 25% occurring once. These data were also reused for a study on T cells of mothers and their children.

Sequenced input: blood. The receptors originated from a boy aged 10-17 years in good health. CDR3s include the opening cysteine and the closing phenylalanine or tryptophan.

CDR3 protein,V gene,J gene,CDR3 length
CAISEWGQGAPEQYF,TRBV10-3,TRBJ2-7,15
CASSGQASGANVLTF,TRBV6-4,TRBJ2-6,15
CASSQDIGSSGNTIYF,TRBV4-3,TRBJ1-3,16
CASSHTGTSVHEQYF,TRBV4-3,TRBJ2-7,15
CAWSPNVGGNTIYF,TRBV30,TRBJ1-3,14
CASSVSGARAKNIQYF,TRBV2,TRBJ2-4,16
CASSTGATYEQYF,TRBV28,TRBJ2-7,13
CASSPTGHGTYNEQFF,TRBV14,TRBJ2-1,16
CASSTGRDNEKLFF,TRBV5-1,TRBJ1-4,14
CASSPTVTNEKLFF,TRBV12-3/TRBV12-4,TRBJ1-4,14
CASSLGGQGRSPLHF,TRBV11-2,TRBJ1-6,15
CASSTIDRPTEAFF,TRBV7-2,TRBJ1-1,14
CASSLLSGNEAFF,TRBV5-6,TRBJ1-1,13
CASSLAGPNYGYTF,TRBV28,TRBJ1-2,14
CASSFPDTFYEQYF,TRBV6-2/TRBV6-3,-,14
CATSPSLGAKNIQYF,TRBV15,TRBJ2-4,15
CASSLALTGGSYEQYF,TRBV5-1,TRBJ2-7,16
CASSDRLAGLQETQYF,TRBV4-1,TRBJ2-5,16
CASSPLNYGVSYNEQFF,TRBV5-5,TRBJ2-1,17
CSASRAGLSSYNEQFF,TRBV20-1,TRBJ2-1,16
CASSKKQGGETQYF,TRBV21-1,TRBJ2-5,14
CASSLGPRQGSYEQYF,TRBV5-1,-,16
CASSPRRVEQETQYF,TRBV7-9,TRBJ2-5,15
CSARDRAPWEQYF,TRBV20-1,TRBJ2-7,13
CASSLQPSLQETQYF,TRBV27,TRBJ2-5,15
CASSFWLAGRNEQFF,TRBV7-2,TRBJ2-1,15
CSVEDLGSFEGNTIYF,TRBV29-1,TRBJ1-3,16
CASRLAGGDTQYF,TRBV27,TRBJ2-3,13
CASSLVRGLDEQYF,TRBV5-1,TRBJ2-7,14
CAIKGSGETQYF,TRBV10-3,TRBJ2-5,12
CSVEDRAGGADTQYF,TRBV29-1,TRBJ2-3,15
CSARYQEGVAGGYEQYF,TRBV20-1,TRBJ2-7,17
CASRTSESNYGYTF,TRBV28,TRBJ1-2,14
CSASGVSGANVLTF,TRBV20-1,TRBJ2-6,14
CASSGATNEKLFF,TRBV2,TRBJ1-4,13